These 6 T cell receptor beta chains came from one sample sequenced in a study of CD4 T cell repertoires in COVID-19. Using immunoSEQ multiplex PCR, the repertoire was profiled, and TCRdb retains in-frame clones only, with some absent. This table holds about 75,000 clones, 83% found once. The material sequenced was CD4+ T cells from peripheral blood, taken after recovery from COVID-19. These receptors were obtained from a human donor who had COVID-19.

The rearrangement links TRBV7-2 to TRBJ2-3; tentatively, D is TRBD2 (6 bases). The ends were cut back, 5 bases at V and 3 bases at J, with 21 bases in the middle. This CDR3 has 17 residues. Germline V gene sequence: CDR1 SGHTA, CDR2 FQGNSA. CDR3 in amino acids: CASSLDVAAGPTDTQYF. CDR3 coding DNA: TGTGCCAGCAGCCTCGATGTGGCCGCGGGGCCTACAGATACGCAGTATTTT.

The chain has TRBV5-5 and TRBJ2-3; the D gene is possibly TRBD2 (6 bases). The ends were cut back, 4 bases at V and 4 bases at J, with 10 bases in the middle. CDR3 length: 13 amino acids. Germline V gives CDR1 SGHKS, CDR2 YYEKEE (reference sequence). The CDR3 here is CASSRGLADTQYF. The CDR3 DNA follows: TGTGCCAGCAGCCGGGGACTGGCAGATACGCAGTATTTT.

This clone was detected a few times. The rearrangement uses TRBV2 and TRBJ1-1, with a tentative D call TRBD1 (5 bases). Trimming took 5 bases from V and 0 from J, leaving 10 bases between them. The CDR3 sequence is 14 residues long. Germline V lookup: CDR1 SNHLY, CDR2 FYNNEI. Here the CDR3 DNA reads TGTGCCAGCAGTCCAGGGTGGATGAACACTGAAGCTTTCTTT. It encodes CASSPGWMNTEAFF.

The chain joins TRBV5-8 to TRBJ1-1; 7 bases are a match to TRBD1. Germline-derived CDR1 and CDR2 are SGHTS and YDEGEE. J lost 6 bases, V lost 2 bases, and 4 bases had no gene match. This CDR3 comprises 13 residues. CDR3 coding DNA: TGTGCCAGCAGCTTCGGGACAGTTGCTGAAGCTTTCTTT. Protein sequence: CASSFGTVAEAFF.

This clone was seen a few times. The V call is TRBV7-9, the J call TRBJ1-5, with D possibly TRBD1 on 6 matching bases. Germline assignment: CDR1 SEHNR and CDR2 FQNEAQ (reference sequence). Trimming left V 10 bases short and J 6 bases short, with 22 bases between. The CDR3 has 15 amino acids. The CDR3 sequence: CATTNGTGLGQPQHF. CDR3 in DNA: TGTGCCACCACAAACGGCACAGGGCTGGGTCAGCCCCAGCATTTT.

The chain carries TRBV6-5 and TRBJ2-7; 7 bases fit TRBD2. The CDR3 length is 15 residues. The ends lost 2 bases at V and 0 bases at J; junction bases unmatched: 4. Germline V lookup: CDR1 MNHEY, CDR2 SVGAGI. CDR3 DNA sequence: TGTGCCAGCAGTTACAGCGGGGTTAGCTCCTACGAGCAGTACTTC. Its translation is CASSYSGVSSYEQYF.